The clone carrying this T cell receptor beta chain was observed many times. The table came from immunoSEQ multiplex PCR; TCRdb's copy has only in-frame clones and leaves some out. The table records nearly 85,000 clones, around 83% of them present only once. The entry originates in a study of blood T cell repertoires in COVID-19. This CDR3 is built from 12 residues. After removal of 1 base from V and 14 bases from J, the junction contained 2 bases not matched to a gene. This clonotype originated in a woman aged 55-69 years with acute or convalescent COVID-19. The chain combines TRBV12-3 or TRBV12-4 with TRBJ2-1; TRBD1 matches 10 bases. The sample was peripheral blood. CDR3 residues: CASSLGGTGEFF. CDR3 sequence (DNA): TGTGCCAGCAGTTTAGGGGGGACAGGGGAGTTCTTC.